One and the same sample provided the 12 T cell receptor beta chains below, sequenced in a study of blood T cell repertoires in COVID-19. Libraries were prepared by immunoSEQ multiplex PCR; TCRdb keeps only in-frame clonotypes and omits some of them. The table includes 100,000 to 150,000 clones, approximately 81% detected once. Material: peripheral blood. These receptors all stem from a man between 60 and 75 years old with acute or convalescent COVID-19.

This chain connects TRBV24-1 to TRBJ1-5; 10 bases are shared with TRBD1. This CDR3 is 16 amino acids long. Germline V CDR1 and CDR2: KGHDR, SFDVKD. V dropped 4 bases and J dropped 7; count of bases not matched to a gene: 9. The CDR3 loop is CATSEGDRGRGQPQHF. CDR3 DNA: TGTGCCACCAGTGAGGGGGACAGGGGACGTGGACAGCCCCAGCATTTT.

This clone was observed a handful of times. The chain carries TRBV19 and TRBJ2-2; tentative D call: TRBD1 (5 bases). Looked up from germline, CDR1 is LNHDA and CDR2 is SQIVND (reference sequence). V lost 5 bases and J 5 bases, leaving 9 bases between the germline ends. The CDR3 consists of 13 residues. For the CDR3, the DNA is TGTGCCAGTAGTCCTAAGGGGACCGGGGAGCTGTTTTTT. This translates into CASSPKGTGELFF.

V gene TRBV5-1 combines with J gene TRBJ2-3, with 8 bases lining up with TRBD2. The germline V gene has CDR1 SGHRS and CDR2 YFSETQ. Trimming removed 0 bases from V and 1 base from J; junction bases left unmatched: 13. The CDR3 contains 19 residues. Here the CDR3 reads CASSLAITSGSHGTDTQYF. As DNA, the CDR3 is TGCGCCAGCAGCTTGGCAATAACTAGCGGCTCCCATGGCACAGATACGCAGTATTTT. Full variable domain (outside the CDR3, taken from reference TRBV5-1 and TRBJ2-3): KAGVTQTPRYLIKTRGQQVTLSCSPISGHRSVSWYQQTPGQGLQFLFEYFSETQRNKGNFPGRFSGRQFSNSRSEMNVSTLELGDSALYLCASSLAITSGSHGTDTQYFGPGTRLTVL.

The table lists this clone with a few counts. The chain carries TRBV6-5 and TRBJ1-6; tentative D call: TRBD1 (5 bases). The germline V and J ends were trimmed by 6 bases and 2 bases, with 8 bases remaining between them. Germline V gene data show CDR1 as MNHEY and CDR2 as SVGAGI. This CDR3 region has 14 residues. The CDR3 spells CASRGGTYNSPLHF. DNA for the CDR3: TGTGCCAGCAGGGGGGGGACCTATAATTCACCCCTCCACTTT.

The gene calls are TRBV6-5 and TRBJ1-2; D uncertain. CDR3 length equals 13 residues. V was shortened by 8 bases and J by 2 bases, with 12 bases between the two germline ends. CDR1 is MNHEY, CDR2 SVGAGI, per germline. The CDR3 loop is CASSERENYGYTF. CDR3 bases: TGTGCCAGCTCCGAGAGAGAGAACTATGGCTACACCTTC.

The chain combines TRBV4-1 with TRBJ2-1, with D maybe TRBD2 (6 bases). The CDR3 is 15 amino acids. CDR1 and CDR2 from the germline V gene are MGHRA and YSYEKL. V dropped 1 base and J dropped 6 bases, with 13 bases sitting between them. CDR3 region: CASSQVSGIFNEQFF. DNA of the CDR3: TGCGCCAGCAGCCAAGTTAGCGGCATTTTCAATGAGCAGTTCTTC.

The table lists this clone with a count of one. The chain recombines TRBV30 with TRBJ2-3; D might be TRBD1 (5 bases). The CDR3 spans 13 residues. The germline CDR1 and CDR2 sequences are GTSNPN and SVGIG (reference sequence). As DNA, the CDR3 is TGTGCTTATGTAGGGGCTGGGATAGATACGCAGTATTTT. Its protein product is CAYVGAGIDTQYF.

CDR3 loop: CASSPQSSRKGNQPQHF. CDR3 DNA: TGTGCCAGCTCACCACAGAGTTCCCGTAAGGGGAATCAGCCCCAGCATTTT. The chain joins TRBV18 to TRBJ1-5, with a weak D call TRBD1 (5 bases). Germline V gene lookup returns CDR1 KGHSH and CDR2 LQKENI. The CDR3 totals 17 residues. The V end lost 1 base, the J end lost 4 bases, and 17 bases lay between the germline ends.

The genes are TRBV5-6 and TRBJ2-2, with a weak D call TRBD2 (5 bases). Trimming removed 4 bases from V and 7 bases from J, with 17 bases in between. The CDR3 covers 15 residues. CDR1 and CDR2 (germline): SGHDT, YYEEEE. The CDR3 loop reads CASSDRRGMNGELFF. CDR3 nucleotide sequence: TGTGCCAGCAGCGATAGACGAGGGATGAACGGGGAGCTGTTTTTT.

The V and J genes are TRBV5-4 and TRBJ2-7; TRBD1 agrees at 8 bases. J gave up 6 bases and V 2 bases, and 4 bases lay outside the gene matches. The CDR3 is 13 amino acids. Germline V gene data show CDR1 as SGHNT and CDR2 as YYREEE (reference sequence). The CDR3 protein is CASSLQGVGEQYF. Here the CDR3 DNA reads TGTGCCAGCAGCTTACAGGGGGTAGGCGAGCAGTACTTC.

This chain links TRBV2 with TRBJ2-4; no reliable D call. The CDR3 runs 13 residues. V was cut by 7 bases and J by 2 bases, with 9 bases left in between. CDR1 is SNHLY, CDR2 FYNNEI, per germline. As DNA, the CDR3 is TGTGCCAGCACTGGCAATACCAAAAACATTCAGTACTTC. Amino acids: CASTGNTKNIQYF.

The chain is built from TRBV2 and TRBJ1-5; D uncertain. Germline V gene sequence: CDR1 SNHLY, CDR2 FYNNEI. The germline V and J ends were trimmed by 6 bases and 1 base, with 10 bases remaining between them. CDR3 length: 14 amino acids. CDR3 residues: CASSVQSSNQPQHF. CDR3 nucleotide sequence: TGTGCCAGCAGCGTACAGTCGAGCAATCAGCCCCAGCATTTT.